The count of the clone carrying this TCR beta chain is one. This sample stems from a study of blood T cell repertoires in COVID-19. Study summary: The origin of the acute and convalescent COVID-19 samples was the United States, Italy and Spain.

Per the original data handling: How many nucleated cells were present was estimated from reference gene primer amplification. Measured with immunoSEQ multiplex PCR; TCRdb has only the in-frame clones, and not every one. V, J and clone size are those of that table, while D and trimming were read from the DNA. The profile shows 80,000 to 95,000 clones, 85% to 90% of them singletons. The origin of this receptor is a woman of 80 years or more in a cohort sampled during active or convalescent COVID-19. The sample was peripheral blood.

In DNA form, the CDR3 reads TGTGCCACCATGGGACAGGGCGAGGCAGATACGCAGTATTTT. As protein: CATMGQGEADTQYF. This chain uses TRBV24-1 with TRBJ2-3; 9 bases line up with TRBD1. In germline, CDR1 is KGHDR, CDR2 SFDVKD. The CDR3 is 14 amino acids. After removal of 8 bases from V and 4 bases from J, the junction contained 6 bases not matched to a gene.